This T cell receptor (beta chain) was recorded in a study of T cell repertoires in cytomegalovirus infection. Study at large: CMV epitopes in the study were HLA-C-restricted (recently identified) and HLA-B-restricted (well studied).

TCRdb re-called the reads with MiXCR, one entry per CDR3 protein. The table includes 100,000 to 120,000 distinct CDR3 sequences, 30% detected once. With regard to this clonotype: No antigen is known for it. Sequence at one end of the junction differs from germline and may be a read error.

Study findings and constraints: The ex vivo response showed dominance by HLA-C-restricted CMV-specific TCR beta clonotypes.

The sequence was collected from a human donor in good health (CMV status not recorded). Some clones in this sample may be carry-over from other donors' samples. Sequences were derived from CD8+ T cells from cultured PBMCs, sampled from culture after CMV antigen stimulation.

CDR3: CASSLAGDGDMQYF. CDR3 coding DNA: TGTGCCAGCAGTTTAGCGGGGGACGGGGATATGCAGTATTTT. The rearrangement links TRBV27 to TRBJ2-3, with 7 bases identical to TRBD2. CDR1 MNHEY and CDR2 SMNVEV come from the germline V gene (reference sequence). The CDR3 loop spans 14 amino acids.